The entry that follows covers one TCR beta chain sequence. There is no known antigen for this receptor. No much larger clone exists at a distance of one base, and base qualities are not known. This sample is part of a study of blood T cell repertoires in COVID-19 (TCRdb year 2020). A note on the overall study: Collaborator samples came from the United States, Italy and Spain and covered acute and convalescent phases of COVID-19. The material from the prospective study consisted of cDNA or gDNA derived from T cells, B-cell-depleted T cells, or PBMCs. Subjects who had been exposed to COVID-19, were actively infected with it, or had recovered from it provided the deeply sampled blood TCRbeta repertoires that made up the dataset. A freely available public database, intended as a resource for researchers studying the immune response to SARS-CoV-2, is where the repertoires were released. The samples were drawn from the first 160 participants of the ongoing ImmuneRACE study and from some 1,300 subjects provided by 6 global collaborators. Nearly every sample came with metadata listing a de-identified subject ID, COVID-19 status, age in years and sex. HLA class I and class II types, where available, came from metadata supplied by the sample provider rather than from assay-based typing. What the work shows at the level of the full study, not this receptor alone: Clinical and demographic metadata were provided uncurated, with the amount varying by source and participant.

The collaborating institutions used their own protocols to collect whole blood in K2EDTA tubes. For TCRbeta analysis, collaborator samples were shipped as frozen whole blood, as isolated PBMCs, or as DNA extracted from either sample type. For CDR1 and CDR2, the germline V gene lists SNHLY and FYNNEI. V trim: 6 bases; J trim: 1 base; unmatched bases: 4. The CDR3 contains 14 residues, cysteine and phenylalanine counted. Left in the record is the CDR3 DNA by itself, 42 bases read in frame from the first base. The immunoSEQ Assay, a bias-controlled multiplex PCR, was used to amplify TCRbeta CDR3 regions from genomic DNA. Per the authors' processing: Nucleated cell counts per sample were estimated from amplification of reference gene primers within the assay. Sequence reads were collapsed and filtered to measure the absolute abundance of every unique TCRbeta CDR3 rearrangement. For each sample, productive Simpson clonality was calculated by taking the square root of Simpson's diversity index across productive rearrangements. Drawn from immuneACCESS, this table holds only the in-frame rearrangements with V and J called that TCRdb kept. Clones are partly lost; checked studies trace under half to an unresolved V gene and leave the rest unexplained. The DNA gave D and trimming, while V, J and clone size come from that table. Within this sample are about 84,000 clones, with over 80% of them counted one time only. Jointly, the top ten make up roughly 30% of the sample.

The rearrangement joined TRBV2 to TRBJ1-1, with TRBD1 identical over 8 junction bases. Source material: peripheral blood. This sequence originates from a woman of 80 years or more with acute or convalescent COVID-19. CDR3 region: CASRTGTGNTEAFF. At the DNA level, the sequence is TGTGCCAGCAGAACCGGGACAGGGAACACTGAAGCTTTCTTT.